The 21 T cell receptor beta chains below were found in one sample sequenced in a study of T cell responses to AZD1222 COVID-19 vaccine. The data were produced by immunoSEQ multiplex PCR, yet TCRdb's version contains in-frame clones alone and is incomplete. Seen here are 100,000 to 150,000 clones, more than 90% observed once, and the top ten hold under 2%. Sequencing used peripheral blood, obtained 28 days after the second AZD1222 dose. All receptors derive from an adult who received the AZD1222 COVID-19 vaccine.

In this sample, this clone turned up once. CDR3 region: CASRGLGGSSYNEQFF. The CDR3 DNA is TGCGCCAGTCGGGGATTAGGAGGGAGCTCCTACAATGAGCAGTTCTTC. The rearrangement joins TRBV5-1 to TRBJ2-1, with a weak D call TRBD2 (6 bases). The CDR3 sequence is 16 residues long. Germline V gene sequence: CDR1 SGHRS, CDR2 YFSETQ. Trimming took 8 bases from V and 0 from J, leaving 18 bases between them.

V is TRBV13 and J is TRBJ1-2; possibly TRBD1 for D (5 bases). CDR3 length: 14 residues. Trimming shortened V by 5 bases and J by 5 bases, and 15 bases separated the two germline ends. From germline, CDR1 is PRHDT and CDR2 FYEKMQ (reference sequence). The DNA of the CDR3 is TGTGCCAGCAGCGCGGGACGGGTAACTTATGGCTACACCTTC. Translated, it gives CASSAGRVTYGYTF.

This clone appeared once. The genes are TRBV7-9 and TRBJ2-1; D call uncertain. The CDR3 totals 18 residues. V was pared by 0 bases and J by 2 bases, with 17 bases between. Germline V gene lookup returns CDR1 SEHNR and CDR2 FQNEAQ (reference sequence). In nucleotides, the CDR3 is TGTGCCAGCAGCTTAGCGCCCCAATCTTCTACACCCTACAATGAGCAGTTCTTC. This sequence encodes CASSLAPQSSTPYNEQFF.

This clone was counted a single time. This sequence joins TRBV27 and TRBJ1-4; TRBD1 is a possible D gene (6 bases). The germline gives CDR1 MNHEY, CDR2 SMNVEV (reference sequence). This CDR3 contains 21 residues. V gave up 0 bases and J gave up 0 bases, with 23 bases separating them. The CDR3 is CASSLSPMRTVLGTTNEKLFF. The CDR3 region has the DNA TGTGCCAGCAGTTTATCGCCCATGAGGACAGTCCTAGGGACAACTAATGAAAAACTGTTTTTT.

The chain employs TRBV10-2 and TRBJ2-1, with 14 positions matching TRBD2. V trimming: 6 bases; J trimming: 9 bases; junction bases outside the gene matches: 7. This CDR3 comprises 15 residues. Germline V gives CDR1 WSHSY, CDR2 SAAADI. The CDR3 nucleotides are TGCGCCAGCAGCTTCGGGACTAGCGGGAGTAGTGAGCAGTTCTTC. It encodes CASSFGTSGSSEQFF.

This rearrangement joins TRBV15 to TRBJ1-4; TRBD1 matches 10 bases. Germline CDR1 and CDR2: LNHNV and YYDKDF (reference sequence). CDR3 length equals 16 residues. V trimming: 1 base; J trimming: 6 bases; junction bases outside the gene matches: 5. This chain's CDR3 is CATSRGTGTGDEKLFF. CDR3 DNA sequence: TGTGCCACCAGCAGAGGCACCGGGACAGGGGATGAAAAACTGTTTTTT.

The chain carries TRBV19 and TRBJ1-4; 9 nucleotides line up with TRBD1. The ends lost 6 bases at V and 7 bases at J; junction bases unmatched: 6. CDR3 length equals 14 residues. Germline V gene sequence: CDR1 LNHDA, CDR2 SQIVND (reference sequence). Written as DNA, the CDR3 is TGTGCCAGTAGCTCCGACAGGGGGGCTGAAAAACTGTTTTTT. The encoded protein is CASSSDRGAEKLFF.

The chain recombines TRBV10-2 with TRBJ1-2; weak D call: TRBD1 (5 bases). This CDR3 spans 14 amino acids. The germline gives CDR1 WSHSY, CDR2 SAAADI. With 2 bases removed from V and 2 bases from J, the gap between germline ends came to 9 bases. The CDR3 DNA reads TGCGCCAGCAGTGAGCCCGGGGCCAACTATGGCTACACCTTC. Encoded protein: CASSEPGANYGYTF.

The genes are TRBV2 and TRBJ2-1, with 13 bases aligning to TRBD2. This CDR3 is 15 amino acids long. V trimming: 4 bases; J trimming: 7 bases; junction bases outside the gene matches: 4. In germline, CDR1 is SNHLY, CDR2 FYNNEI. CDR3 in DNA: TGTGCCAGCAGTGTAGGACTAGCGGGAGTAAATGAGCAGTTCTTC. It specifies CASSVGLAGVNEQFF.

The chain couples TRBV11-2 to TRBJ2-5; 7 nucleotides match TRBD2. The germline gives CDR1 SGHAT, CDR2 FQNNGV. This CDR3 comprises 13 residues. V dropped 6 bases and J dropped 3; count of bases not matched to a gene: 4. CDR3 DNA sequence: TGTGCCAGCAGTTGGGCGGGGGAAGAGACCCAGTACTTC. Protein product: CASSWAGEETQYF.

The sample holds one count of this clone. The chain couples TRBV28 to TRBJ1-5, with D possibly TRBD1 on 5 matching bases. The CDR3 extends over 13 amino acids. CDR1 and CDR2 from the germline V gene are MDHEN and SYDVKM. Trimming left V 7 bases short and J 7 bases short, with 14 bases between. CDR3 in amino acids: CASTFTGGQPQHF. The CDR3 region has the DNA TGTGCCAGCACCTTTACGGGGGGGCAGCCCCAGCATTTT.

This chain uses TRBV4-1 with TRBJ1-2; a possible D gene is TRBD1 (6 bases). The germline V and J ends were trimmed by 1 base and 7 bases, with 28 bases remaining between them. The germline V gene has CDR1 MGHRA and CDR2 YSYEKL. The CDR3 is 19 amino acids. Here the CDR3 reads CASSQGPRTDKVRVGGYTF. The CDR3 DNA reads as TGCGCCAGCAGCCAAGGACCTCGGACAGACAAGGTTCGGGTGGGTGGCTACACCTTC.

The V and J genes are TRBV11-3 and TRBJ1-4, with D unresolved. V was trimmed by 5 bases and J by 8 bases, leaving 12 bases between them. Germline CDR1 and CDR2: SGHNT and YENEEA. This CDR3 comprises 13 residues. The CDR3 DNA sequence: TGTGCCAGCAGCCCGGTCGTAGGAGAAAAACTGTTTTTT. Protein product: CASSPVVGEKLFF.

The chain combines TRBV6-5 with TRBJ1-5; no definite D call. Germline CDR1 reads MNHEY; CDR2 reads SVGAGI. The ends were cut back, 5 bases at V and 6 bases at J, with 8 bases in the middle. There are 12 residues in the CDR3. In DNA, the CDR3 is TGTGCCAGCAGTAACCCCGGTCAGCCCCAGCATTTT. This gives the protein CASSNPGQPQHF.

The gene calls are TRBV24-1 and TRBJ2-7, with D unclear. CDR3 length: 14 residues. Trimming removed 1 base from V and 2 bases from J, with 8 bases in between. CDR1 is KGHDR, CDR2 SFDVKD, per germline. CDR3 coding DNA: TGTGCCACCAGTGATTTCGAAGAAGCCTACGAGCAGTACGTC. Amino acid sequence: CATSDFEEAYEQYV.

The chain links TRBV30 to TRBJ2-1; 12 nucleotides match TRBD2. CDR1 and CDR2 (germline): GTSNPN, SVGIG (reference sequence). This CDR3 region has 14 residues. With 7 bases clipped from V and 5 bases from J, the junction kept 6 bases outside the gene matches. The DNA of the CDR3 is TGTGCCTTGAGGGGACTAGCGGGTCACAATGAGCAGTTCTTC. It is translated as CALRGLAGHNEQFF.

The J gene is TRBJ1-6, the V gene TRBV6-5; D not resolved. Germline values: CDR1 MNHEY, CDR2 SVGAGI. The CDR3 runs to 12 residues. The ends were cut back, 5 bases at V and 9 bases at J, with 8 bases in the middle. The CDR3 nucleotides read TGTGCCAGCAGTCCGCCAGGTTCACCCCTCCACTTT. It specifies CASSPPGSPLHF.

The chain links TRBV11-3 to TRBJ2-1; no definite D call. The germline gives CDR1 SGHNT, CDR2 YENEEA. This CDR3 is 16 amino acids long. Trimming stripped 5 bases from V and 5 bases from J, with 19 bases between. The CDR3 sequence: CASSPPNSKGNNEQFF. The CDR3 nucleotides read TGTGCCAGCAGCCCTCCCAACTCGAAGGGTAACAATGAGCAGTTCTTC.

The V and J genes are TRBV24-1 and TRBJ1-1; TRBD1 is a possible D gene (5 bases). This CDR3 spans 13 amino acids. The V and J ends lost 9 bases and 1 base respectively, with 11 bases between them. Germline V gene sequence: CDR1 KGHDR, CDR2 SFDVKD. This CDR3 reads CATPSTGNTEAFF. CDR3 in DNA: TGTGCCACCCCTAGTACAGGGAACACTGAAGCTTTCTTT.

This clone turned up a few times. Other DNA sequences in the sample encode the same CDR3. V is TRBV5-1 and J is TRBJ1-3; D uncertain. V dropped 5 bases and J dropped 1 base, with 7 bases sitting between them. The CDR3 runs to 13 residues. Germline values: CDR1 SGHRS, CDR2 YFSETQ. The CDR3 DNA follows: TGCGCCAGCAGTTCCGGTTCTGGAAACACCATATATTTT. Amino acids: CASSSGSGNTIYF.

This chain uses TRBV19 with TRBJ1-1; no definite D call. V lost 3 bases and J lost 3, with 11 bases in between. The CDR3 length is 14 residues. Germline loops: CDR1 LNHDA, CDR2 SQIVND (reference sequence). The CDR3 nucleotides read TGTGCCAGTAGTATTCTCGGGTCGTACACTGAAGCTTTCTTT. This encodes CASSILGSYTEAFF.